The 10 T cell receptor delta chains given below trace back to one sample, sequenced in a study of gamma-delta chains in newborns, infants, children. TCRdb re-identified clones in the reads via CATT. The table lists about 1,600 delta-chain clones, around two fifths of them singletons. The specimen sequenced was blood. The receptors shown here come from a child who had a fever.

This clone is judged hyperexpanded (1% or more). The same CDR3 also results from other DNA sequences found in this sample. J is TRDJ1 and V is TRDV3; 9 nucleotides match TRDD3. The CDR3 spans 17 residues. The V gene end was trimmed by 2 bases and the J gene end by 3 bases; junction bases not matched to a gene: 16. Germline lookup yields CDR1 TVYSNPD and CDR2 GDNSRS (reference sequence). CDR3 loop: CAFCNQGIRFGSDKLIF. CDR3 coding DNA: TGTGCCTTTTGTAACCAGGGGATACGCTTCGGTTCCGATAAACTCATCTTT.

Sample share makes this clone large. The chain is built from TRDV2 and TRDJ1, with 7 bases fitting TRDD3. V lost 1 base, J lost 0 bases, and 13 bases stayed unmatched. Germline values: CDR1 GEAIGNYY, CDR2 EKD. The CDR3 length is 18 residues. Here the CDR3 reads CACDTISLGVQYTDKLIF. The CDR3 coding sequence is TGTGCCTGTGACACGATAAGTCTGGGGGTCCAGTACACCGATAAACTCATCTTT.

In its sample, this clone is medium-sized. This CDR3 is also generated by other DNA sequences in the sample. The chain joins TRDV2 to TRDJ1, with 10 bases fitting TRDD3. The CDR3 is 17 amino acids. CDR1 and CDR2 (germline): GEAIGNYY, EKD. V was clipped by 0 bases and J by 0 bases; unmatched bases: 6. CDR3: CACDTIDWGINTDKLIF. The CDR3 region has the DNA TGTGCCTGTGACACCATAGACTGGGGGATCAACACCGATAAACTCATCTTT.

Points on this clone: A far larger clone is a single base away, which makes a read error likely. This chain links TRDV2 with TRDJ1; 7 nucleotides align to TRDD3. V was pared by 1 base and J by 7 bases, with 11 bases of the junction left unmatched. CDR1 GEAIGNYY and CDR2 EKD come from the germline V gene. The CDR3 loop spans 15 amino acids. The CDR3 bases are TGTGCCTGTGACACGGCGGATACGGACCGGCCTAAACTCATCTTT. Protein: CACDTADTDRPKLIF.

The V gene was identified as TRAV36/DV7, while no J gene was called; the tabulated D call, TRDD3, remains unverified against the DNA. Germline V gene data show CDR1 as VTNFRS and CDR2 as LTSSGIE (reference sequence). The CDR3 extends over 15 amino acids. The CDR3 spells CASSLRGGGNQPQHF. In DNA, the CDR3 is TGTGCCAGCAGCTTAAGGGGTGGGGGCAATCAGCCCCAGCATTTT.

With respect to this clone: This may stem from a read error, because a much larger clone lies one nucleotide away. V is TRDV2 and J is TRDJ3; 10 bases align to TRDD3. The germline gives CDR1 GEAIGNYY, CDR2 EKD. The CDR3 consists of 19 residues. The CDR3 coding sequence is TGTGCCCGTGACGCCCTGGGGGATATTGACTCCTGGGACACCCGACAGATGTTTTTC. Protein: CARDALGDIDSWDTRQMFF.

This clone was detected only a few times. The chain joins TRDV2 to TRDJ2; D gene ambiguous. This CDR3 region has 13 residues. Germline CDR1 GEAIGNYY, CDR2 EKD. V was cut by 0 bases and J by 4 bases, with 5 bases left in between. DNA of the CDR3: TGTGCCTGTGACACCCGGGGGACAGCACAACTCTTCTTT. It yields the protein CACDTRGTAQLFF.

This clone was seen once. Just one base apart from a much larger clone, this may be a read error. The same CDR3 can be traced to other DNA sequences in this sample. This CDR3 is CACDTVGETDKLIF. CDR3 coding DNA: TGCGCCTGTGACACGGTGGGGGAGACCGATAAACTCATCTTT. The chain uses TRDV2 and TRDJ1; 7 positions match TRDD3. Looked up from germline, CDR1 is GEAIGNYY and CDR2 is EKD. This CDR3 contains 14 residues.

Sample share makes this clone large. The CDR3 DNA sequence: TGTGCCGGTGGGGCTTGGGGGACCCTCTCTTGCGATAAACTCATCTTT. It is translated as CAGGAWGTLSCDKLIF. The chain employs TRDV3 and TRDJ1; 7 bases fit TRDD3. The J segment lost 4 bases and the V segment lost 5 bases, leaving 19 bases of the junction unmatched. This CDR3 has 16 amino acids. The germline gives CDR1 TVYSNPD, CDR2 GDNSRS (reference sequence).

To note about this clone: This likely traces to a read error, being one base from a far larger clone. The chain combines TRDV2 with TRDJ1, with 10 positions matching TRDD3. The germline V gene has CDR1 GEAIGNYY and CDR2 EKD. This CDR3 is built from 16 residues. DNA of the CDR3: TGTGCCCGTGACAAATTGGGGGATACTCGTTCCGATAAACTCATCTTT. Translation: CARDKLGDTRSDKLIF.